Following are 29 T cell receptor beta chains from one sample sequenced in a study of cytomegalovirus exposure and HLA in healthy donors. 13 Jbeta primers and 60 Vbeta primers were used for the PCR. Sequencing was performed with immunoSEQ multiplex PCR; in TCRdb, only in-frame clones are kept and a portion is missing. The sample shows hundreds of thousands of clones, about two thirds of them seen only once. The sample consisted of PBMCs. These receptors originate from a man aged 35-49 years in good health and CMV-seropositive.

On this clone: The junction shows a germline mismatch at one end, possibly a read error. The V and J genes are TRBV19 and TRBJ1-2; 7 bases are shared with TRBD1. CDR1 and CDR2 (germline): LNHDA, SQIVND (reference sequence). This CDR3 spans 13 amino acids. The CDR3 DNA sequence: TGTGCCAGTAGGATAGACAGGGATCGAGGCTACACCTTC. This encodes CASRIDRDRGYTF. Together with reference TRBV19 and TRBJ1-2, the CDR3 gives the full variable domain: DGGITQSPKYLFRKEGQNVTLSCEQNLNHDAMYWYRQDPGQGLRLIYYSQIVNDFQKGDIAEGYSVSREKKESFPLTVTSAQKNPTAFYLCASRIDRDRGYTFGSGTRLTVV.

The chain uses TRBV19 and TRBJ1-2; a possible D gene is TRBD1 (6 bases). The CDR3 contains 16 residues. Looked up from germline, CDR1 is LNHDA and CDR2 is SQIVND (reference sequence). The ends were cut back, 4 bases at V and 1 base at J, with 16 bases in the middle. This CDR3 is CASSTPGEPLNYGYTF. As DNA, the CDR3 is TGTGCCAGTAGTACGCCAGGGGAGCCCCTTAACTATGGCTACACCTTC.

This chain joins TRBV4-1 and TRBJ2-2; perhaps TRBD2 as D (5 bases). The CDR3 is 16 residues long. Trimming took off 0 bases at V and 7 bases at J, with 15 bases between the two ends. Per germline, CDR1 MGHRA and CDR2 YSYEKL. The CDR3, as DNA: TGCGCCAGCAGCCAAGATAGTCCGGGAAGAGGCGGGGAGCTGTTTTTT. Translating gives CASSQDSPGRGGELFF.

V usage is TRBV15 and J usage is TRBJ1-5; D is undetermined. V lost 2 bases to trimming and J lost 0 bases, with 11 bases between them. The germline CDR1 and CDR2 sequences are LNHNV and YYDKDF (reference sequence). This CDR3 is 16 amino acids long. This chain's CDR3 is CATSRSLGSSNQPQHF. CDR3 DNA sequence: TGTGCCACCAGCAGATCGTTAGGGAGTAGCAATCAGCCCCAGCATTTT.

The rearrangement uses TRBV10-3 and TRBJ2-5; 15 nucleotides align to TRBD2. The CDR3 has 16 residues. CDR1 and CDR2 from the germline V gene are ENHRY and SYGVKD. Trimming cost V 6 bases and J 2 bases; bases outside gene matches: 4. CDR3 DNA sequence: TGTGCCATCAGGGGGACTAGCGGGGGGAAGCAAGAGACCCAGTACTTC. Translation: CAIRGTSGGKQETQYF.

The CDR3 spells CASSSPGDRTEQYF. CDR3 in DNA: TGTGCCAGCAGTTCGCCAGGGGACAGGACGGAGCAGTACTTC. The rearrangement joins TRBV28 to TRBJ2-7, with 8 bases that match TRBD1. Germline V gene lookup returns CDR1 MDHEN and CDR2 SYDVKM. Unmatched junction bases numbered 9, after V lost 4 bases and J lost 7 bases. This CDR3 spans 14 amino acids.

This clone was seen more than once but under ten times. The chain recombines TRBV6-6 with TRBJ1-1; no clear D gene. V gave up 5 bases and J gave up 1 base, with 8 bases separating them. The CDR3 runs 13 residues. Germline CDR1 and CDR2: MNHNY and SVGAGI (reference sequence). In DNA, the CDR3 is TGTGCCAGCAGTCTAACAGAGAACACTGAAGCTTTCTTT. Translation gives CASSLTENTEAFF.

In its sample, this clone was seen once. The CDR3 sequence: CASSLMYNQETQYF. The CDR3 region has the DNA TGTGCCAGCAGCTTGATGTACAACCAAGAGACCCAGTACTTC. The chain carries TRBV5-4 and TRBJ2-5; no clear D gene. There are 14 residues in the CDR3. The V end was cut by 1 base, the J end by 0 bases, with 7 bases between. CDR1 and CDR2 (germline): SGHNT, YYREEE (reference sequence).

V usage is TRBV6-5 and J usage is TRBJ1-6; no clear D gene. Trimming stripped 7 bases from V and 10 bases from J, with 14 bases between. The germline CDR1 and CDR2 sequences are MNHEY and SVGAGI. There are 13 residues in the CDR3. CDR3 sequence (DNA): TGTGCCAGCACGGTCGGTCGGAGGTCACCCCTCCACTTT. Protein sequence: CASTVGRRSPLHF.

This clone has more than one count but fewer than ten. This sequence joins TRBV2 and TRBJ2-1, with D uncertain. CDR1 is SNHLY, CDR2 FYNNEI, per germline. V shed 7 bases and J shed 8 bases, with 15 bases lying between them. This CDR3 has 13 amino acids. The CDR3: CASKSLDGDEQFF. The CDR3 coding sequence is TGTGCCAGCAAAAGTCTAGATGGCGATGAGCAGTTCTTC.

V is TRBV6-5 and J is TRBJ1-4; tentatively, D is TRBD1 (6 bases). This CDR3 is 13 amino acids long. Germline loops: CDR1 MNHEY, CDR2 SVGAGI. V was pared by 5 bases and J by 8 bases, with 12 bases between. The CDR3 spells CASSTGQQEKLFF. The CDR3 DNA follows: TGTGCCAGCAGTACCGGACAGCAAGAAAAACTGTTTTTT.

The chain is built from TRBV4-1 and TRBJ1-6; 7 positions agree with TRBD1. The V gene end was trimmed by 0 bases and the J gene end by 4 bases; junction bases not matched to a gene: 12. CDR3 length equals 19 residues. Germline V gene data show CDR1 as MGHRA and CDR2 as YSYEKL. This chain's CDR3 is CASSQDLRQGYSYNSPLHF. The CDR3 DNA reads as TGCGCCAGCAGCCAAGACCTAAGACAGGGCTACTCGTATAATTCACCCCTCCACTTT.

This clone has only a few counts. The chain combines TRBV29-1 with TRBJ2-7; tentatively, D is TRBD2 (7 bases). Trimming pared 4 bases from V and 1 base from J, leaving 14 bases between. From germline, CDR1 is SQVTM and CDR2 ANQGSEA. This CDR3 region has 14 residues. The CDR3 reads CSVGEGTPSYEQYF. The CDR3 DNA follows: TGCAGCGTTGGGGAGGGGACACCTTCCTACGAGCAGTACTTC.

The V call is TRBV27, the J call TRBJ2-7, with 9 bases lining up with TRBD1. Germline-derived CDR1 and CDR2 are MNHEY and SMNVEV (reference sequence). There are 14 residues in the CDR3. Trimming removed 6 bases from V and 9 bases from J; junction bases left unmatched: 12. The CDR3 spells CASRSGTGIEGQYF. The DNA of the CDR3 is TGTGCCAGCAGATCCGGGACAGGGATTGAGGGGCAGTACTTC.

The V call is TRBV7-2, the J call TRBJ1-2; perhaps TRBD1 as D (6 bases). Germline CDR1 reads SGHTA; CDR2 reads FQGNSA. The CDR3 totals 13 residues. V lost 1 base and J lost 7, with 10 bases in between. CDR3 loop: CASSLEGGLGYTF. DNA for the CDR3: TGTGCCAGCAGCTTAGAGGGGGGGCTTGGCTACACCTTC.

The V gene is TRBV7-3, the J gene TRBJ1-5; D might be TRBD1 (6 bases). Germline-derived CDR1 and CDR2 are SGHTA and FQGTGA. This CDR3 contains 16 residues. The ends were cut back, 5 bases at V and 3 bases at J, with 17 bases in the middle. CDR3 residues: CASSHYGQYYNQPQHF. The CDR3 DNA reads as TGTGCCAGCAGCCACTACGGACAGTACTACAATCAGCCCCAGCATTTT.

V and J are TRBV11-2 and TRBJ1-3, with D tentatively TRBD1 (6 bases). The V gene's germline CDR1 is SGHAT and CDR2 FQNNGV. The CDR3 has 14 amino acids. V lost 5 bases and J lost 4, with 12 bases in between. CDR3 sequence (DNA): TGTGCCAGCAGCCTGAGGGACACAGGAAACACCATATATTTT. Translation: CASSLRDTGNTIYF.

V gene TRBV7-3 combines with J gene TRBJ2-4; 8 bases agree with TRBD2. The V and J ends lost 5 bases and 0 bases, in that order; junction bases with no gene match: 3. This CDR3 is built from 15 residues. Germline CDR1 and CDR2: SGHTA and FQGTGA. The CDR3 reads CASSPGGGAKNIQYF. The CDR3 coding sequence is TGTGCCAGCAGCCCGGGGGGGGGAGCCAAAAACATTCAGTACTTC.

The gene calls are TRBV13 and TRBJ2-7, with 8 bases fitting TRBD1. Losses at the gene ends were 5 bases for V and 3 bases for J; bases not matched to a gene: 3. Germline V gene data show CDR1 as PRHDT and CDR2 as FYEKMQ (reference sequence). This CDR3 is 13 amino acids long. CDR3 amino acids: CASSLQGVYEQYF. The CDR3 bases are TGTGCCAGCAGCCTACAGGGGGTCTACGAGCAGTACTTC. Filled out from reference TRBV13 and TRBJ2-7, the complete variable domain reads AAGVIQSPRHLIKEKRETATLKCYPIPRHDTVYWYQQGPGQDPQFLISFYEKMQSDKGSIPDRFSAQQFSDYHSELNMSSLELGDSALYFCASSLQGVYEQYFGPGTRLTVT.

CDR3 amino acids: CASSLVVTGELFF. Here the CDR3 DNA reads TGCGCCAGCAGCTTGGTAGTTACCGGGGAGCTGTTTTTT. The V and J genes are TRBV5-1 and TRBJ2-2; no definite D call. Germline CDR1 is SGHRS and CDR2 is YFSETQ. Between the trimmed V and J ends, which lost 0 bases and 5 bases, there was a span of 5 bases. The CDR3 covers 13 residues.

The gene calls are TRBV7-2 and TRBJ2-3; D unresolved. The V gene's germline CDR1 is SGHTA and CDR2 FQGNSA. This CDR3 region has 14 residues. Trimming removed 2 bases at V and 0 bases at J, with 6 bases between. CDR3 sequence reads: CASSLRRSTDTQYF. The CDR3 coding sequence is TGTGCCAGCAGCTTACGGCGGAGCACAGATACGCAGTATTTT.

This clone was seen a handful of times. CDR3 coding DNA: TGCGCCAGCAGCCCTGGGGGGGGTTTGGAGCCCCAGCATTTT. Protein sequence: CASSPGGGLEPQHF. V is TRBV5-1 and J is TRBJ1-5; D may be TRBD1 (5 bases). Looked up from germline, CDR1 is SGHRS and CDR2 is YFSETQ. The CDR3 sequence is 14 residues long. V gave up 4 bases and J gave up 8 bases, with 16 bases separating them.

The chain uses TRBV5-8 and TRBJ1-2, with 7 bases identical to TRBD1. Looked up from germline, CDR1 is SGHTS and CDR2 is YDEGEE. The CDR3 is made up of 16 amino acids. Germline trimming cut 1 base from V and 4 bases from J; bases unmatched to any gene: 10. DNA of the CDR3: TGTGCCAGCAGCTTGCGACAGGGTCGCCTAGGCTATGGCTACACCTTC. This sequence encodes CASSLRQGRLGYGYTF. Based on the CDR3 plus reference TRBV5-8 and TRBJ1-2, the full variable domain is EAGVTQSPTHLIKTRGQQATLRCSPISGHTSVYWYQQALGLGLQFLLWYDEGEERNRGNFPPRFSGRQFPNYSSELNVNALELEDSALYLCASSLRQGRLGYGYTFGSGTRLTVV.

CDR3 loop: CASSFGGGSYNEQFF. CDR3 DNA sequence: TGCGCCAGCAGCTTTGGGGGGGGCTCCTACAATGAGCAGTTCTTC. The chain joins TRBV5-1 to TRBJ2-1; 7 bases fit TRBD2. The CDR3 runs to 15 residues. Germline CDR1 reads SGHRS; CDR2 reads YFSETQ. V was clipped by 2 bases and J by 0 bases; unmatched bases: 2.

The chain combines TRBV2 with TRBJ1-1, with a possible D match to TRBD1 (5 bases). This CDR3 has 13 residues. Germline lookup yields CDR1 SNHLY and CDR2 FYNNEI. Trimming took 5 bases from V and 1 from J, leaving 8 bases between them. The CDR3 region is CASSWGGNTEAFF. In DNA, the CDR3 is TGTGCCAGCAGTTGGGGGGGGAACACTGAAGCTTTCTTT.

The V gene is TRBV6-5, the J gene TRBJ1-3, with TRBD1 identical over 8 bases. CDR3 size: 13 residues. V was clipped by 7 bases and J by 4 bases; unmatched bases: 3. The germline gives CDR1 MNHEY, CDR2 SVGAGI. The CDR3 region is CASTRQGGNTIYF. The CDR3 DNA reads TGTGCCAGCACCCGACAGGGGGGAAACACCATATATTTT.

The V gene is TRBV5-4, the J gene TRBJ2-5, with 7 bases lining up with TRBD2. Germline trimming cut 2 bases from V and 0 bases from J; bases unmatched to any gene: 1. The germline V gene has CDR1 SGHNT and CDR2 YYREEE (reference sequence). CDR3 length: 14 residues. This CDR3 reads CASSFGGNQETQYF. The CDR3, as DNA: TGTGCCAGCAGCTTCGGGGGGAACCAAGAGACCCAGTACTTC.

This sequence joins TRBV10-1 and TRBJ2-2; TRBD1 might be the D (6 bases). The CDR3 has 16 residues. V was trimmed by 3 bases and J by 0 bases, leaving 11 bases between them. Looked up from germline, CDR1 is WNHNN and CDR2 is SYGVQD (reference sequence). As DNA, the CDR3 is TGCGCCAGCAGTGATGGGGACATCGCGAACACCGGGGAGCTGTTTTTT. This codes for CASSDGDIANTGELFF.

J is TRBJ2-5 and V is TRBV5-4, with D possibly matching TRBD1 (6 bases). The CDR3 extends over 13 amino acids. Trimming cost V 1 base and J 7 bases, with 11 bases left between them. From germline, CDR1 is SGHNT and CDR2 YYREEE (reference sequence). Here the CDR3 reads CASSLLGAGTQYF. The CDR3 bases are TGTGCCAGCAGCTTGTTGGGGGCGGGGACCCAGTACTTC. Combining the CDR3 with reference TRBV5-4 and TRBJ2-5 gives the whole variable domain ETGVTQSPTHLIKTRGQQVTLRCSSQSGHNTVSWYQQALGQGPQFIFQYYREEENGRGNFPPRFSGLQFPNYSSELNVNALELDDSALYLCASSLLGAGTQYFGPGTRLLVL.